This T cell receptor beta chain was recovered during a study of T cells expressing NK-cell markers. The overall study: Underlying the TCR beta repertoires were sorted CD3+CD56+NKG2C+, CD3+CD56+NKG2C- and CD3+CD56-NKG2C+ T cells.

A 5'RACE template switching approach incorporating UMIs was used to make TCR beta cDNA. Following a re-call of the 5' RACE reads, TCRdb has one entry per CDR3 protein and lacks DNA. Recorded for this sample: 350,000 to 500,000 distinct CDR3 sequences. Points on this clonotype: Its antigen is unknown.

Findings of the study overall: NKG2C+ dominant clonotypes from over five donors made up roughly 1.0-7.5% of CD8+ T cells. A handful of donors likewise had their CD3+CD56-NKG2C+ fraction led by these clonotypes.

Germline assignment: CDR1 SGHVS and CDR2 FNYEAQ. CDR3 length equals 17 residues. Sequenced sample: blood T cells: a sorted CD56 or NKG2C T cell subset, CD4+ or CD8+ T cells, or bulk PBMC T cells (not recorded which). The receptor was isolated from a woman between 18 and 70 years old in good health. The chain has TRBV7-6 and TRBJ2-1; TCRdb selects TRBD2, and the lack of DNA leaves this call unchecked. This chain's CDR3 is CASSPWTSGGEHNEQFF.